This T cell receptor (beta chain) was documented in a study of long-term antiretroviral therapy in people with HIV. A v3.0 immunoSEQ assay was performed at survey level. The protocol was immunoSEQ multiplex PCR, while the TCRdb copy is restricted to in-frame clones and leaves out a portion. Of roughly 25,000 clones listed, approximately 80% are singletons. V was trimmed by 6 bases and J by 1 base, leaving 19 bases between them. CDR3 length: 16 amino acids. Germline V gives CDR1 SQVTM, CDR2 ANQGSEA. The specimen was unsorted PBMCs, collected 0.7 years before starting antiretroviral therapy. The chain carries TRBV29-1 and TRBJ1-5; D is possibly TRBD1 (5 bases). This clonotype originated in a man younger than 45 with HIV. CDR3 sequence: CSVSSDRGESNQPQHF. The DNA of the CDR3 is TGCAGCGTCTCATCCGACAGAGGTGAAAGCAATCAGCCCCAGCATTTT.